This TCR delta chain was identified in a study of Vδ1+ human thymocytes. Points from the study as a whole: Highly polyclonal TRG and TRD repertoires with Gaussian CDR3 length distributions appeared in thymus.

The CDR3 totals 16 residues. With 2 bases clipped from V and 8 bases from J, the junction kept 13 bases outside the gene matches. Germline loops: CDR1 TSWWSYY, CDR2 QGS. RNA was extracted from the cells and then reverse transcribed. Multiplex PCR used pooled V-gene forward primers and a constant-region reverse primer to amplify CDR3s. TCRdb processed the multiplex PCR reads again with the CATT caller. This sample yields more than 50,000 delta-chain clones, of which about a sixth are seen a single time; 0.5% belongs to the top ten. This clone was observed a few times. Its antigen is still unknown. The chain combines TRDV1 with TRDJ1; TRDD2 aligns across 8 bases. This receptor was identified in a boy under two years old who had congenital heart surgery. Sample: Vdelta1+ gamma-delta thymocytes from the thymus. Regarding subset: FACS-sorted CD3+ TCRalphabeta- TCRVdelta1+ TCRVdelta2- thymocytes. The CDR3, as DNA: TGTGCTCTTGGGGAAAGGAAGTGGGGCTTCCTACGGAAACTCATCTTT. Protein: CALGERKWGFLRKLIF.